A single T cell receptor beta chain is shown here with its context. The sample holds one count of this clone. The specificity of this receptor is unknown. There are no base qualities to consult, and no much larger clone falls within one base. The cohort was made up of under 800 healthy bone marrow donors. At the time of sampling, every cohort member was nominally healthy, though immune exposures that went unrecorded were likely present. The donor tested CMV seronegative and was one of the 352 seronegative cohort members. A peripheral blood sample was collected from each donor, and TCR beta sequencing was performed on peripheral blood mononuclear cells. Genomic DNA extraction from the blood cell samples was performed with the Qiagen DNeasy Blood Extraction Kit. The library was produced with the immunoSEQ multiplex PCR assay. For the multiplex PCR, a mixture combining 60 forward primers for TCR Vbeta segments and 13 reverse primers for TCR Jbeta segments was used. The CDR3 region of rearranged TCR beta genes was amplified from genomic DNA by a multiplex PCR assay. The amplified TCR beta libraries were sequenced on the Illumina HiSeq System as 87-base-pair reads. On the authors' methods: A later analysis counted 65 million to 90 million unique TCR beta chains across the 550 to 750 repertoires, and 10 million to 12 million of these chains were shared by at least two donors. Raw reads were error-corrected and collapsed into unique sequences by a nearest-neighbor algorithm in which closely related sequences were merged to remove PCR and sequencing errors. V, D and J gene segments were assigned by aligning CDR3 sequences to IMGT reference sequences. For a sequence to be retained, a match of at least six nucleotides was required to both a V gene segment and a J gene segment. A rearrangement counted as productive if the CDR3 had no stop codons and remained in frame with V and J, and every other rearrangement counted as non-productive. CDR3 was defined by IMGT convention, running from the second conserved V-encoded cysteine to the conserved J-encoded phenylalanine. Sequences without an unambiguous match to a single V gene segment were excluded from the earlier analysis of 500 to 700 of the donors. An earlier analysis of approximately 590 of the donors called V segments functional above 56.7% productive rearrangements and segregating when the between-donor standard deviation exceeded 5%. A statistical classification framework was built for diagnosing cytomegalovirus status from the catalog of TCR beta chain sequences. A later analysis assigned V and J genes by comparing TCR nucleotide sequences with IMGT/GENE-DB human TR gene sequences. A later analysis assigned CDR3 sequences and most-parsimonious VDJ recombination scenarios with the TCRdist pipeline. In a later analysis, each TCR beta chain was defined by its CDR3 amino acid sequence together with its V-gene family, and reads lacking a unique V-gene family were excluded. As a way to deal with suspected cross-contamination and a sequencing artifact, a later analysis dropped 640 or so nucleotide sequences that were highly shared and had low generation probability. In a later analysis, a clonal expansion index for each public chain was calculated from normalized within-repertoire ranks of inferred template counts. Generation probabilities in a later analysis came from a VDJ recombination model fitted to out-of-frame rearrangements, and those results were checked against IGoR. In a later analysis, TCR-TCR, TCR-HLA and TCR-CMV co-occurrence was scored with hypergeometric tests, and a repertoire-size bias correction was applied to TCR pairs. To estimate false discovery rates, a later analysis permuted the HLA or CMV assignments 20 times. In a later analysis, co-occurring TCRs were grouped with DBSCAN, and TCRdist sequence similarity was added when clustering was performed within HLA-allele-positive subsets. Repertoires with fewer than 30,000 or more than 120,000 public chains, plus five repertoires with anomalous nucleotide sharing, were excluded from co-occurrence clustering. The source is immuneACCESS, and TCRdb retained only in-frame sequences with V and J called. Part of the clones is not carried over; for the studies checked, unresolved V genes explain less than half of this, and the remainder is unexplained. The D gene and trimming were derived from the DNA, and the V and J assignments and clone size from that table. Present in this sample are 150,000 to 200,000 clones, around 82% of which were seen just once. About 0.26% of the sample is taken by the ten largest.

The sample comes from a study of cytomegalovirus exposure and HLA in healthy donors (dated by TCRdb to about 2017). General notes on the study: An earlier analysis of some 620 of the donors reported about 300 Gb of sequence data and 117 million unique TCR beta sequences obtained from about 170 million T cells. The study aimed to test whether cataloging public T cell receptors could reveal signatures of past pathogen exposure. Roughly 300 gigabases of sequencing data and approximately 85 million unique TCR sequences were included in an early release covering roughly 600 HLA-typed donors. A later genetic analysis used genome-wide SNP genotypes for about 65% of the roughly 670 donors, treating that subset as a discovery cohort. The T cell repertoires of 666 subjects were profiled by immunosequencing and related to cytomegalovirus serostatus. Among 398 genotyped donors of the cohort, an average of roughly 230,000 unique TCR beta nucleotide sequences was sequenced per donor, of which 15% to 20% were non-productive. An earlier analysis of a few hundred of the donors applied high-throughput TCR beta sequencing to assess whether each TCR beta V gene segment acted as functional or pseudogenic. All discovery cohort repertoires had been generated on a single sequencing platform. The study combined high-throughput TCR immunosequencing, statistical association of individual TCRs with disease status, and machine learning to predict cytomegalovirus infection status. The genetic ancestry cluster associated with self-reported Caucasian donors included 81% of the roughly 390 genotyped donors. Donor age, sex, ethnicity and CMV serostatus were collected together with the repertoire data. Rather than using new phenotypic data, the later analysis identified candidate immune exposures from TCR beta sequences and from how often those sequences occurred across donors. To study patterns of TCR occurrence, a later analysis re-analyzed previously published TCR beta repertoires from more than 550 donors and added high-resolution HLA genotyping. The number of typed donors differed by locus: 629-630 for A, B, C, DRB1 and DQB1; some 540 for DQA1; 600 to 610 for DPA1; and some 430 for DPB1. About five DR-DQ haplotypes were treated as single units for association and clustering because of strong linkage in the cohort. HLA typing included class I and class II loci at four-digit resolution. A separate validation cohort of over 95 different subjects was used in addition to the 666-subject first cohort. What the work shows at the level of the full study, not this receptor alone: Strong co-occurrence of HLA alleles, especially DR and DQ, made assigning TCR associations to individual alleles difficult. In this cohort, only TCR beta chains were sequenced, and detectable features were limited by the absence of alpha or paired-chain data. The earlier analysis of some 560 of the donors excluded approximately 15 rarely observed V segments, including chromosome 9 orphons, because counts were too low. Most CMV-associated TCR beta chains appeared to be HLA-restricted in a later analysis, and the HLA associations seemed to be driven largely by CMV exposure. Three of the identified cytomegalovirus-associated TCR beta chains were confirmed in vitro to be specific for cytomegalovirus antigens. Immune exposure information for the cohort was limited to CMV serostatus. According to the authors, the approach could potentially be generalized to other disease states and immunological phenotypes. Across donors, most TCR sequences were observed very rarely, whereas some public TCRs were present in many individuals. Cytomegalovirus status was reported to be diagnosed by the classifier with high specificity and sensitivity in both the original and validation cohorts. A later genetic analysis associated a missense DCLRE1C variant with V-gene and J-gene trimming of TCR beta chains, and an independent cohort replicated the association. HLA typing was unavailable for some donors at each locus, so association tests used only the typed subset. Several of the top co-occurrence clusters appeared to be linked to parvovirus B19, influenza, CMV and Epstein-Barr virus, according to a later analysis. Broadly in line with IMGT annotations, most TCR beta V segments showed up in productive rearrangements about 87% or about 30% of the time in an earlier analysis of a few hundred of the donors. Correlated functional status among segregating V segments might be attributable to linkage disequilibrium, but an unknown experimental factor could not be ruled out. In a later analysis, the rate of TCR association differed among HLA loci, with DRB1 alleles having the most associated TCRs and HLA-C alleles having the fewest. According to a later genetic analysis, donors in an Asian-associated ancestry cluster had fewer N-insertions in productive TCRs than the approximately 650-donor mean. The study gave a list of 150 to 200 TCR beta chains associated with cytomegalovirus. Specific HLA alleles were associated with over 15,000 TCR beta sequences at a false discovery rate of 0.05 in a later analysis. Roughly uniform sequencing depth across donors was assumed in presence/absence analyses, although this assumption may not hold. A group of highly shared sequence variants was considered likely to be a technical artifact of the sequencing pipeline. A further reported finding was that TCR beta sequences accurately predicted the HLA-A and HLA-B alleles for most subjects in the first cohort. In a later analysis, HLA-associated TCR beta chains were found to be more clonally expanded and to have lower generation probabilities than equally common non-associated chains.

Sequenced sample: PBMCs. The origin of this receptor is a boy younger than 18 in good health and CMV-seronegative.

The CDR3 region reads CASSLTEDYEQYF. The nucleotide sequence reads TGTGCCAGCAGCTTAACTGAAGACTACGAGCAGTACTTC. The chain joins TRBV9 to TRBJ2-7; no D gene is confidently identified. The germline V gene encodes CDR1 SGDLS and CDR2 YYNGEE. The CDR3 contains 13 residues, cysteine and phenylalanine counted. Of the read, only the CDR3 DNA is kept; its 39 bases are in frame from base 1. V is cut by 4 bases and J by 3 bases, and the space between the germline ends is 11 bases.